This TCR beta chain was captured by sequencing in a study of blood T cells in healthy people across ages. On the study more broadly: About one barcoded beta molecule per two T cells came from capture by template switching. Study-level results: TCR beta diversity per million T cells fell roughly linearly with age.

This clonotype was observed once. No antigen is known for it. It was ten milliliters of peripheral blood that were drawn from each donor. A second PCR of 7 to 11 cycles used a sample-barcoded 5' primer and a J-beta primer mix. Each CDR3 protein gets one entry after TCRdb re-called the 5' RACE reads with MiXCR. The profile shows roughly 1,800,000 distinct CDR3 sequences, about 50% of them singletons. The origin of this receptor is a woman aged 40 to 49 in good health. Sequencing used blood.

The CDR3 spells CASSSTNQGQPQHF. The CDR3 DNA follows: TGTGCCAGCAGCTCCACCAACCAAGGGCAGCCCCAGCATTTT. The V and J genes are TRBV28 and TRBJ1-5; D unresolved. Germline loops: CDR1 MDHEN, CDR2 SYDVKM. This CDR3 contains 14 residues. Trimming removed 6 bases at V and 7 bases at J, with 16 bases between.